This passage covers 17 T cell receptor beta chains from one sample sequenced in a study of blood T cell repertoires in COVID-19. The protocol was immunoSEQ multiplex PCR, while the TCRdb copy is restricted to in-frame clones and leaves out a portion. Of 120,000 to 150,000 clones in the sample, about 86% were seen once. The source material was peripheral blood. Receptors originate from a woman aged 55-70 years with acute or convalescent COVID-19.

V usage is TRBV19 and J usage is TRBJ2-7, with D possibly matching TRBD2 (5 bases). Per the germline V gene, CDR1 is LNHDA and CDR2 is SQIVND (reference sequence). This CDR3 is built from 14 residues. V was pared by 5 bases and J by 6 bases, with 17 bases between. The CDR3 is CASSFRSREGEQYF. Written as DNA, the CDR3 is TGTGCCAGTAGTTTCCGGTCGCGAGAGGGCGAGCAGTACTTC.

This clone showed up just once. Written as DNA, the CDR3 is TGTGCCAGCAGTTTGATAGCGGGGGGCCTCGCGAACACCGGGGAGCTGTTTTTT. Amino acid sequence: CASSLIAGGLANTGELFF. The chain is built from TRBV6-2 or TRBV6-3 and TRBJ2-2; 10 bases line up with TRBD2. The CDR3 runs to 18 residues. The trim removed 4 bases at V and 0 bases at J, leaving 8 bases unmatched. Germline V CDR1 and CDR2: MNHEY, SVGEGT.

CDR3: CASSSRTGDNEQFF. Here the CDR3 DNA reads TGTGCCAGCAGTTCTCGGACAGGGGACAATGAGCAGTTCTTC. V gene TRBV6-6 combines with J gene TRBJ2-1; 9 bases map to TRBD1. Trimming took 4 bases from V and 5 from J; bases not matched to a gene: 3. The CDR3 spans 14 residues. Germline loops: CDR1 MNHNY, CDR2 SVGAGI (reference sequence).

This clone was counted a few times. This chain uses TRBV29-1 with TRBJ1-1; TRBD1 might be the D (5 bases). The CDR3 consists of 12 residues. Trimming removed 7 bases at V and 1 base at J, with 10 bases between. CDR1 is SQVTM and CDR2 is ANQGSEA in the germline V gene. The chain's CDR3 is CSGGRRNTEAFF. For the CDR3, the DNA is TGCAGCGGGGGGAGAAGGAACACTGAAGCTTTCTTT.

The chain has TRBV28 and TRBJ2-1, with 8 positions matching TRBD1. Germline V gives CDR1 MDHEN, CDR2 SYDVKM. The CDR3 is 18 amino acids. With V trimmed by 4 bases and J by 5 bases, 16 bases remained unmatched. CDR3 residues: CASSSPPTRQGIDNEQFF. CDR3 nucleotide sequence: TGTGCCAGCAGTTCGCCCCCGACACGACAGGGGATCGACAATGAGCAGTTCTTC.

Comment on this clone: The junction shows a germline mismatch at one end, possibly a read error. The V gene is TRBV5-1, the J gene TRBJ2-7; D is unclear. Germline V CDR1 and CDR2: SGHRS, YFSETQ. The CDR3 runs 14 residues. As DNA, the CDR3 is TGCGCCAGCAGCCCGGGTCGGCCACCCTCGCTCTTTAGATTC. Its protein product is CASSPGRPPSLFRF.

The chain has TRBV28 and TRBJ1-5, with TRBD1 as a possible D gene (6 bases). The CDR3 length is 17 residues. Germline V CDR1 and CDR2: MDHEN, SYDVKM. Trimming removed 5 bases at V and 0 bases at J, with 17 bases between. DNA of the CDR3: TGTGCCAGCAGTCCCGATTGGACAGCTTTTAGCAATCAGCCCCAGCATTTT. Its protein is CASSPDWTAFSNQPQHF.

This clone showed up many times. The rearrangement uses TRBV2 and TRBJ1-1; the D gene is possibly TRBD1 (5 bases). Per germline, CDR1 SNHLY and CDR2 FYNNEI. Trimming shortened V by 6 bases and J by 2 bases, and 19 bases separated the two germline ends. There are 16 residues in the CDR3. The CDR3 bases are TGTGCCAGCAGCCAAGGGGTCGGTGGGCCCAACACTGAAGCTTTCTTT. Translated, it gives CASSQGVGGPNTEAFF.

The V gene is TRBV9, the J gene TRBJ1-1; 7 bases are shared with TRBD1. The J segment lost 3 bases and the V segment lost 4 bases, leaving 6 bases of the junction unmatched. Germline CDR1 reads SGDLS; CDR2 reads YYNGEE. There are 14 residues in the CDR3. The CDR3: CASSPTGQHTEAFF. DNA of the CDR3: TGTGCCAGCAGCCCGACAGGGCAGCACACTGAAGCTTTCTTT.

V gene TRBV9 combines with J gene TRBJ1-2; possibly TRBD1 for D (6 bases). V was trimmed by 2 bases and J by 5 bases, leaving 7 bases between them. The CDR3 covers 12 residues. In germline, CDR1 is SGDLS, CDR2 YYNGEE. The CDR3 DNA is TGTGCCAGCAGCGTCACAGGGTATGGCTACACCTTC. Its protein product is CASSVTGYGYTF.

This chain uses TRBV5-1 with TRBJ1-3; 7 bases line up with TRBD1. Germline values: CDR1 SGHRS, CDR2 YFSETQ. The junction had 8 bases not matched to a gene; V was cut back by 0 bases and J by 2 bases. This CDR3 has 17 amino acids. CDR3 region: CASSLVSATGAGNTIYF. CDR3 DNA sequence: TGCGCCAGCAGCTTGGTTTCTGCCACAGGGGCTGGAAACACCATATATTTT.

This chain joins TRBV6-6 and TRBJ1-3; D may be TRBD1 (5 bases). Deletions cut 0 bases from V and 1 base from J, with 10 bases between. Germline CDR1 is MNHNY and CDR2 is SVGAGI (reference sequence). This CDR3 region has 16 residues. This CDR3 is CASSYSSRGSGNTIYF. CDR3 nucleotides: TGTGCCAGCAGTTACTCAAGTCGGGGGTCTGGAAACACCATATATTTT.

The sample holds one count of this clone. The rearrangement uses TRBV18 and TRBJ2-4; D possibly corresponds to TRBD1 (6 bases). V was cut by 3 bases and J by 1 base, with 16 bases left in between. CDR3 length equals 17 residues. In germline, CDR1 is KGHSH, CDR2 LQKENI. DNA of the CDR3: TGTGCCAGCTCACCCCAGGGGTATGCCGGGGCCAAAAACATTCAGTACTTC. It specifies CASSPQGYAGAKNIQYF.

The rearrangement uses TRBV7-6 and TRBJ2-3; 12 nucleotides align to TRBD2. V shed 2 bases, J shed 3 bases, and the junction held 6 bases outside the gene matches. The CDR3 totals 17 residues. Germline V lookup: CDR1 SGHVS, CDR2 FNYEAQ. The CDR3 sequence: CASSLSLAGGQTDTQYF. The CDR3 nucleotides are TGTGCCAGCAGCTTATCTCTAGCGGGGGGGCAAACAGATACGCAGTATTTT.

The J gene is TRBJ1-2, the V gene TRBV28, with a weak D call TRBD1 (5 bases). The CDR3 totals 13 residues. Germline CDR1 MDHEN, CDR2 SYDVKM. Trimming stripped 6 bases from V and 0 bases from J, with 8 bases between. The CDR3 reads CASRDSSNYGYTF. DNA of the CDR3: TGTGCCAGCAGAGACAGTTCTAACTATGGCTACACCTTC.

V gene TRBV3-1 (or the pseudogene TRBV3-2) combines with J gene TRBJ1-3, with 8 bases lining up with TRBD1. Per germline, CDR1 LGHDT and CDR2 YNNKEL (reference sequence). There are 15 residues in the CDR3. Losses at the gene ends were 3 bases for V and 2 bases for J; bases not matched to a gene: 3. CDR3 sequence: CASSQRQGTGNTIYF. In DNA, the CDR3 is TGTGCCAGCAGCCAGAGACAGGGGACTGGAAACACCATATATTTT.

This chain joins TRBV4-1 and TRBJ2-7; D remains unclear. Germline lookup yields CDR1 MGHRA and CDR2 YSYEKL. V lost 5 bases and J lost 2, with 13 bases in between. The CDR3 covers 14 residues. CDR3 nucleotide sequence: TGCGCCAGCAGCGCGTTTAACCCGACCTACGAGCAGTACTTC. Its protein product is CASSAFNPTYEQYF.